Below, 5 T cell receptor beta chains from the same sample are listed, as sequenced in a study of regulatory T cells in long-lasting Graves disease. The authors built TCR beta libraries using iRepertoire HTBI primers and Arm-PCR of CDR3 regions. TCRdb re-called the multiplex PCR reads through MiXCR, storing one row per CDR3 protein. The sample consists of under 450,000 distinct CDR3 sequences, 23% of them appearing once. Time point meaning: persistent/refractory GD, antithyroid drugs over 5 years with positive TRAb. RNA isolated from PBMCs was used to make the TCR library. The starting material was peripheral blood mononuclear cells (PBMCs), obtained when the disease was refractory, from a patient treated with antithyroid drugs. These receptor sequences come from a woman aged 35 to 49 with Graves disease.

This chain connects TRBV11-3 to TRBJ2-7; D gene uncertain. In germline, CDR1 is SGHNT, CDR2 YENEEA. CDR3 length: 13 residues. V gave up 5 bases and J gave up 2 bases, with 10 bases separating them. CDR3 amino acids: CASSPGSPYEQYF. For the CDR3, the DNA is TGTGCCAGCAGCCCGGGTAGCCCCTACGAGCAGTACTTC.

This clonotype was picked up many times. The chain has TRBV28 and TRBJ2-5; D is possibly TRBD1 (6 bases). Germline V gene data show CDR1 as MDHEN and CDR2 as SYDVKM. The CDR3 extends over 14 amino acids. Trimming cost V 3 bases and J 5 bases, with 13 bases left between them. Here the CDR3 DNA reads TGTGCCAGCAGTTTCCAGGGGTATGGGGAGACCCAGTACTTC. Its translation: CASSFQGYGETQYF.

The chain carries TRBV12-5 and TRBJ2-1, with D perhaps matching TRBD2 (6 bases). Trimming pared 3 bases from V and 5 bases from J, leaving 11 bases between. Germline V CDR1 and CDR2: LGHNT, FRNRAP. The CDR3 is made up of 14 amino acids. CDR3 residues: CASGFHGGNNEQFF. The CDR3 coding sequence is TGTGCTAGTGGTTTTCATGGGGGGAACAATGAGCAGTTCTTC.

This clonotype was counted a few times. The V gene is TRBV10-3, the J gene TRBJ2-7; 7 bases fit TRBD2. With V trimmed by 3 bases and J by 6 bases, 8 bases remained unmatched. The CDR3 is 14 amino acids. Germline loops: CDR1 ENHRY, CDR2 SYGVKD. The CDR3 coding sequence is TGTGCCATCAGTGAAGGGAGGGAAAGAGGCGAGCAGTACTTC. It translates to CAISEGRERGEQYF.

This clonotype showed up many times. The chain couples TRBV28 to TRBJ1-3, with D possibly TRBD1 on 5 matching bases. CDR3 length: 14 amino acids. V was pared by 3 bases and J by 2 bases, with 8 bases between. Germline CDR1 MDHEN, CDR2 SYDVKM. The CDR3 bases are TGTGCCAGCAGTTTTCGGGGGGCTGGAAACACCATATATTTT. It codes for CASSFRGAGNTIYF.